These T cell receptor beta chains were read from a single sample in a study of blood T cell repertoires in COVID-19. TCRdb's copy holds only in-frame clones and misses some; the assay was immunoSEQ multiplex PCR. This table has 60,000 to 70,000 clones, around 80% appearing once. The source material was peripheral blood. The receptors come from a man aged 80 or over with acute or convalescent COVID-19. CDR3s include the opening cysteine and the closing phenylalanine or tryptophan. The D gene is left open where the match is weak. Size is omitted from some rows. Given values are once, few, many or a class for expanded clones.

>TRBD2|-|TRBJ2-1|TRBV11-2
TGTGCCAGCAGCTCATTAGCGGGAGGAGTTGAGCAGTTCTTC
CASSSLAGGVEQFF
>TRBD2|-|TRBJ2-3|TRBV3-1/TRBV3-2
TGTGCCAGCAGCCCCCGCTGGGCAGCGGGGGGCACAGATACGCAGTATTTT
CASSPRWAAGGTDTQYF
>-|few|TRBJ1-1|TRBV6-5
TGTGCCAGCAGTCCTACAGGTTATGAAGCTTTCTTT
CASSPTGYEAFF
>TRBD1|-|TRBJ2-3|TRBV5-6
TGTGCCAGCAGCAAGGACAGGGGCTTTCTCACAGATACGCAGTATTTT
CASSKDRGFLTDTQYF
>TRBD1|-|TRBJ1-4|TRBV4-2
TGTGCCAGCAGCCATCAAGACAGGGTGGCTAATGAAAAACTGTTTTTT
CASSHQDRVANEKLFF
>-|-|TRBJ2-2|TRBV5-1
TGCGCCAGCAGCTTGGCCAACGCCGGGAACACCGGGGAGCTGTTTTTT
CASSLANAGNTGELFF
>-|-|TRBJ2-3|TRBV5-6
TGTGCCAGCAGCTCCCTAGGAGGCACAGATACGCAGTATTTT
CASSSLGGTDTQYF
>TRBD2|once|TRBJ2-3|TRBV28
TGTGCCAGCAGTTCAATTACTAGCGGGAGGACCAGGTTCTCAGATACGCAGTATTTT
CASSSITSGRTRFSDTQYF
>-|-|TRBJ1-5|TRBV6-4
TGTGCCAGCAGTGACATGGCGGGAGGTCAGCCCCAGCATTTT
CASSDMAGGQPQHF
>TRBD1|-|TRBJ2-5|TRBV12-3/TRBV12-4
TGTGCCAGCGGCCCGGGACAGGTGACGACCCAGTACTTC
CASGPGQVTTQYF
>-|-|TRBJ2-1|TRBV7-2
TGTGCCAGCAGCACAAGAGCCGGGGATGAGCAGTTCTTC
CASSTRAGDEQFF
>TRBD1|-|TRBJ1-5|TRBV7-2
TGTGCCAGCAGCTGGCAGGGGGCCCAGCCCCAGCATTTT
CASSWQGAQPQHF
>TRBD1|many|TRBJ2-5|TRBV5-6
TGTGCCAGCAGCTTGCGAGTGGGACAGGCATTCCAAGAGACCCAGTACTTC
CASSLRVGQAFQETQYF
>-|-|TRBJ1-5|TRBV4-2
TGTGCCAGCAGCCTGGGTTTTGGGGCGGATCAGCCCCAGCATTTT
CASSLGFGADQPQHF
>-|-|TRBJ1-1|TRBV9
TGTGCCAGCAGCCCCCTAACTGACACTGAAGCTTTCTTT
CASSPLTDTEAFF
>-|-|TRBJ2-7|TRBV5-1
TGCGCCAGCAGCTTGGCCGCGGGGCTGGCCTACGAGCAGTACTTC
CASSLAAGLAYEQYF
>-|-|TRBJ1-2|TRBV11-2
TGTGCCAGCAGCTTAGATAACTTAGCTAACTATGGCTACACCTTC
CASSLDNLANYGYTF
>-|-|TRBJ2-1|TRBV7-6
TGTGCTGAAAAACAAGGGGGAATAGTTAATGAGCAGTTCTTC
CAEKQGGIVNEQFF
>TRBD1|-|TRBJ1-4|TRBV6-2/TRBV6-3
TGTGCCAGCAGTCTCGGAGGACAGGGCAGGGAAAAACTGTTTTTT
CASSLGGQGREKLFF
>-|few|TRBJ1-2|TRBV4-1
TGCGCCAGCAGCCAAGATCCGGGAGAAGGCTACACCTTC
CASSQDPGEGYTF
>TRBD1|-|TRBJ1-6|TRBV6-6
TGTGCCACCTCCCGGGACAGGGGTATTTCACCCCTCCACTTT
CATSRDRGISPLHF
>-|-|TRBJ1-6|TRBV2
TGTGCCAGCAGAAACAGGGTCGGAGATTCACCCCTCCACTTT
CASRNRVGDSPLHF
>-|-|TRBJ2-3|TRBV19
TGTGCCAGCAGTTTAGGAGTTTATATAGATACGCAGTATTTT
CASSLGVYIDTQYF
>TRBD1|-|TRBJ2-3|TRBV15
TGTGCCACCAGCAGAAGGACAGGCCCGGGCGGAGATACGCAGTATTTT
CATSRRTGPGGDTQYF
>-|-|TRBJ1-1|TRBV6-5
TGTGCCAGCAGGAGGAGGGACGGGAAATACACTGAAGCTTTCTTT
CASRRRDGKYTEAFF
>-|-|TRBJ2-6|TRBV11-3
TGTGCCAGCAGCTCCACACTGACAGGAGCGCCCGCTGGGGCCAACGTCCTGACTTTC
CASSSTLTGAPAGANVLTF
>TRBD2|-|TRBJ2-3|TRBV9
TGTGCCAGCAGCGTAGCTCCGTCTAGCGGGGCCCCGCTTGACACAGATACGCAGTATTTT
CASSVAPSSGAPLDTDTQYF
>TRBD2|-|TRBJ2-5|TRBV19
TGTGCCAGCCAATTTGGCGGGGGGGAGACCCAGTACTTC
CASQFGGGETQYF
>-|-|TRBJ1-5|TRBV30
TGTGCCTGGAGCCCTGAGAGAGATAGCAATCAGCCCCAGCATTTT
CAWSPERDSNQPQHF
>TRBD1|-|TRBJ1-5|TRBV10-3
TGTGCCATCGCCAACGGGACAGGGGGGAATCAGCCCCAGCATTTT
CAIANGTGGNQPQHF
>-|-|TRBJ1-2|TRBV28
TGTGCCAGCACCCTAGGCGATGGCTACACCTTC
CASTLGDGYTF
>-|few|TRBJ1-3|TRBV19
TGTGCCAGTAGTCTAGGACTCCTCTCTGGAAACACCATATATTTT
CASSLGLLSGNTIYF
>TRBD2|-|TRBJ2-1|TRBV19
TGTGCCAGTAGTTTAACTAGCGGGAGTAAAACGGATGAGCAGTTCTTC
CASSLTSGSKTDEQFF
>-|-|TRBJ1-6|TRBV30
TGTGCCTGGAGGAGCTCCTATAATTCACCCCTCCACTTT
CAWRSSYNSPLHF
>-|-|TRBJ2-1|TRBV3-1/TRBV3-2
TGTGCCAGCAGCCAACTATATACAGCGGAGAACAATGAGCAGTTCTTC
CASSQLYTAENNEQFF
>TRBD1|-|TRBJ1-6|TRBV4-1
TGCGCCAGCAGCCAAGAGGTGACAGGGGATTCACCCCTCCACTTT
CASSQEVTGDSPLHF
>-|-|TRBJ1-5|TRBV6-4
TGTGCCAGCAGTGCTACCAGGCAGCCCCAGCATTTT
CASSATRQPQHF
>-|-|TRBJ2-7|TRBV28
TGTGCCAGCAGCCTAGCAGTCACCTACGAGCAGTACTTC
CASSLAVTYEQYF
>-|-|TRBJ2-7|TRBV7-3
TGTGCCAGCAGCACGCTATTCGGTAAGTACTTC
CASSTLFGKYF
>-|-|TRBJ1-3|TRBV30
TGTGCCTGGACTCTCGTTGGCAACACCATATATTTT
CAWTLVGNTIYF
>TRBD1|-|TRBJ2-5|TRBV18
TGTGCCAGCTCTCCCGGGACAGGCCAAAGAAGGGAGACCCAGTACTTC
CASSPGTGQRRETQYF
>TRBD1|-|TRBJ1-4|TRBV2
TGTGCCAGCAGGGACAGGGACAGTGGCGGAGAAAAACTGTTTTTT
CASRDRDSGGEKLFF
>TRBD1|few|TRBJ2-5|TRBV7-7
TGTGCTAGCAGCTCGACAGGGGTGCAGGGGACCCAGTACTTC
CASSSTGVQGTQYF
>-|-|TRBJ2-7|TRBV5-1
TGCGCCAGCAGGGGAGGGATTTTCGGGACAGGTAGAAACTACGAGCAGTACTTC
CASRGGIFGTGRNYEQYF
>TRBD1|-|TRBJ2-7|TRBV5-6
TGTGCCAGCAGCTATAAAGGGACAGCTGAATGGAGTACTCGATTC
CASSYKGTAEWSTRF
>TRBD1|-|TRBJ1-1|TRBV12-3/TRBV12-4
TGTGCCAGCAGTCAATCAGGGGGAAGTAAAGCTTTCTTT
CASSQSGGSKAFF
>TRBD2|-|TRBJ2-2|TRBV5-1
TGCGCCAGCAGCTTGGCCGGACCGACTAGCGGGGGTTCCGGGGAGCTGTTTTTT
CASSLAGPTSGGSGELFF
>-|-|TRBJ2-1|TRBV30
TGTGCCTCTGAGGGAAGGAACGGTAATGAGCAGTTCTTC
CASEGRNGNEQFF
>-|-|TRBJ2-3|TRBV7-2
TGTGCCAGCAGCACGACAGGACAGAGCACAGATACGCAGTATTTT
CASSTTGQSTDTQYF
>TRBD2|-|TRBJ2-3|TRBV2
TGTGCCAGCGGGACTAGTTTCACAGATACGCAGTATTTT
CASGTSFTDTQYF
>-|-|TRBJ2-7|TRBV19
TGTGCCAGTAGTAAGGGGCTTAGATCCTACGAGCAGTACTTC
CASSKGLRSYEQYF
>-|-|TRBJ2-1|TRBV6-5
TGTGCCAGCTTAGGGGCGTCCTCCTTCAATGAGCAGTTCTTC
CASLGASSFNEQFF
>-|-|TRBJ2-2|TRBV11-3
TGTGCCAGCAGCGGCCCCGCAGAGCGGACCGGGGAGCTGTTTTTT
CASSGPAERTGELFF